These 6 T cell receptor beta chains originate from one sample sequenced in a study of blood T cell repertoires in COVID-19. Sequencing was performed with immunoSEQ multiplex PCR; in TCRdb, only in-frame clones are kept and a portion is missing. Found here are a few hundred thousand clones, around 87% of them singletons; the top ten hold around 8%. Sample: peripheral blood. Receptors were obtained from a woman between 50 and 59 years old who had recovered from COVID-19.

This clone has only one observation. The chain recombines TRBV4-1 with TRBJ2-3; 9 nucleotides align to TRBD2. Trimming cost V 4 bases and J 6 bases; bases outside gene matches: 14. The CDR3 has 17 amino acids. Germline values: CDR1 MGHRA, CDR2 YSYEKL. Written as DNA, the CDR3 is TGCGCCAGCAGCCTAACGTACCCGGGACTAGCCCCTGATACGCAGTATTTT. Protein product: CASSLTYPGLAPDTQYF.

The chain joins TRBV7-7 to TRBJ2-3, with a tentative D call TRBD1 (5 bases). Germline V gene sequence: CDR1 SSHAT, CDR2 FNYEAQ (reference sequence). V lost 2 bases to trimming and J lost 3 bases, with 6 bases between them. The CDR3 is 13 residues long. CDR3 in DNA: TGTGCCAGCAGCTTACACAGGACAGATACGCAGTATTTT. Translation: CASSLHRTDTQYF.

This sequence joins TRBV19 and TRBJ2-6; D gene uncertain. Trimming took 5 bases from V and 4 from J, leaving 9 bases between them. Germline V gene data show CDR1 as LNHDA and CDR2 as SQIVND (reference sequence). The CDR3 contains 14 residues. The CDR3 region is CASSPTGGANVLTF. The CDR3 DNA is TGTGCCAGTAGTCCCACCGGGGGGGCCAACGTCCTGACTTTC. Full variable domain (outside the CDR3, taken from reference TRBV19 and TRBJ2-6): DGGITQSPKYLFRKEGQNVTLSCEQNLNHDAMYWYRQDPGQGLRLIYYSQIVNDFQKGDIAEGYSVSREKKESFPLTVTSAQKNPTAFYLCASSPTGGANVLTFGAGSRLTVL.

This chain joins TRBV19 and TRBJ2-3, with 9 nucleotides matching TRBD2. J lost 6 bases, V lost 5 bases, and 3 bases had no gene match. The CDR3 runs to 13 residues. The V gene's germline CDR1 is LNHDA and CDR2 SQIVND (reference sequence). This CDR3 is CASSWRGGDTQYF. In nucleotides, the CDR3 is TGTGCCAGTAGTTGGCGGGGGGGCGATACGCAGTATTTT.

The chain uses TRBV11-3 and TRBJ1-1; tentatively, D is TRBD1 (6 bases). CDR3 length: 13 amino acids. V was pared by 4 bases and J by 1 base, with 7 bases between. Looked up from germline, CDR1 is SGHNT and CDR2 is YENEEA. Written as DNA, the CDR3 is TGTGCCAGCAGCTGGACAGAGAACACTGAAGCTTTCTTT. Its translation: CASSWTENTEAFF.

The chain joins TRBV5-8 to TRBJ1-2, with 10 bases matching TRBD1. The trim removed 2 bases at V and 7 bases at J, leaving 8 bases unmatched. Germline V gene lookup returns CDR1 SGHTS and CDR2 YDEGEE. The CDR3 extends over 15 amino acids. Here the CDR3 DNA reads TGTGCCAGCAGCTTTGACAGGGGGCTGAGAAGTGGCTACACCTTC. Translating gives CASSFDRGLRSGYTF.